What follows is one T cell receptor beta chain and its context. TCRdb independently ran MiXCR on the PCR reads; one entry per CDR3 protein. The sample includes 460,000 or so distinct CDR3 sequences, approximately 25% seen only once; the top ten take about 0.75%. It was from 20,000 to 1,000,000 sorted cells, with 10%, 30% or 50% RNA, that naive CD8 libraries came. The sample originates from a study of molecular identifiers for immune sequencing clone quantification. Germline V gene sequence: CDR1 LGHNA, CDR2 YSLEER. J lost 6 bases, V lost 4 bases, and 13 bases had no gene match. The CDR3 has 17 residues.

The source material was naive CD8+ T cells from blood, with Jurkat cell RNA spiked in. Indicated subset: FACS-sorted CD8+CD4-CCR7+CD45RA+ naive T cells. The genes are TRBV4-3 and TRBJ2-2; 8 bases align to TRBD2. The sequence derives from a human donor in good health. Some libraries in this study had Jurkat cell RNA spiked in. CDR3 region: CASSRGSGGGWAGELFF. DNA for the CDR3: TGCGCCAGCAGCCGAGGTTCTGGCGGGGGGTGGGCCGGGGAGCTGTTTTTT.